A single TCR beta chain is shown here with its context. Its antigen is unknown. This specimen comes from a study of shared clonotypes between healthy human individuals. Study summary: The people who gave samples were two women and three men aged 18 to 49.

Findings of the study overall: The represented genetic and exposure-history diversity was limited by the small number of donors.

The protocol was immunoSEQ multiplex PCR, while the TCRdb copy is restricted to in-frame clones and leaves out a portion. The sample includes around 510,000 clones, around 76% seen only once; the top ten take around 11%. Germline V lookup: CDR1 PRHDT, CDR2 FYEKMQ (reference sequence). V lost 0 bases to trimming and J lost 5 bases, with 14 bases between them. The CDR3 is made up of 15 amino acids. Every contributor of samples was a Caucasian grown-up residing in Nashville, Tennessee. This chain uses TRBV13 with TRBJ2-7; possible D gene TRBD2, 5 bases. Sequences were obtained from PBMCs. The TCR sequence derives from a woman between 40 and 55 years old in good health. Some clones in this sample may be carry-over from other donors' samples. The CDR3 loop is CASSLGRAEWHEQYF. In DNA form, the CDR3 reads TGTGCCAGCAGCTTAGGGAGAGCGGAGTGGCACGAGCAGTACTTC. Full variable domain (outside the CDR3, taken from reference TRBV13 and TRBJ2-7): AAGVIQSPRHLIKEKRETATLKCYPIPRHDTVYWYQQGPGQDPQFLISFYEKMQSDKGSIPDRFSAQQFSDYHSELNMSSLELGDSALYFCASSLGRAEWHEQYFGPGTRLTVT.